The 21 T cell receptor beta chains in this list originate from one sample, sequenced in a study of T cells in Graves' hyperthyroidism and ophthalmopathy (dated 2019 in TCRdb). Library generation was performed with multiplex PCR. Reads for this sample came from an Illumina HiSeq 2000. The TCR beta CDR3 regions were amplified from RNA transcripts. For the first round of RT-PCR on the TCR CDR3, the HTBI primer set was used together with the Qiagen OneStep RT-PCR kit. The public reads were reanalyzed by TCRdb: fastp trimming at Q25, MiXCR alignment, in-frame beta chains only. Each entry is one CDR3 protein sequence, shown with its most common DNA and genes. The sample table contains about 350,000 distinct CDR3 sequences; only one count was recorded for 15% to 20% of them. Of the sample, about 16% falls within the top ten clones. The sample comprised blood. The receptor set was obtained from a woman aged 35 to 49 with Graves' ophthalmopathy.

This clonotype was seen many times. CDR3 in amino acids: CASSIRFGTGTPLAKNIQYF. Here the CDR3 DNA reads TGTGCCAGCAGTATCAGATTCGGGACAGGGACCCCTCTAGCCAAAAACATTCAGTACTTC. The gene calls are TRBV7-8 and TRBJ2-4; 9 bases are shared with TRBD1. V gave up 6 bases and J gave up 0 bases; unmatched junction bases: 18. Per the germline V gene, CDR1 is SGHVS and CDR2 is FQNEAQ. The CDR3 has 20 amino acids.

This clonotype was counted only a few times. Just one base apart from a much larger clone, this may be a read error. The genes are TRBV9 and TRBJ2-7; 10 positions match TRBD1. The V gene's germline CDR1 is SGDLS and CDR2 YYNGEE. The CDR3 sequence is 15 residues long. The CDR3: CVSSPSPGQGYEQYF. The CDR3 region has the DNA TGTGTCAGCAGCCCTTCACCGGGACAGGGGTACGAGCAGTACTTC.

Ten or more counts support this clonotype. The chain links TRBV3-1 to TRBJ2-7; the match to TRBD2 covers 14 bases. The CDR3 is 18 residues long. Germline CDR1 reads LGHDT; CDR2 reads YNNKEL (reference sequence). After removal of 4 bases from V and 4 bases from J, the junction contained 12 bases not matched to a gene. This chain's CDR3 is CASSPIGTSGRRAYEQYF. The CDR3 DNA sequence: TGTGCCAGCAGCCCGATCGGGACTAGCGGGAGAAGGGCGTACGAGCAGTACTTC.

In this sample, this clonotype turned up many times. This chain connects TRBV9 to TRBJ2-6; D is ambiguous. Germline V gene data show CDR1 as SGDLS and CDR2 as YYNGEE. CDR3 length: 13 amino acids. Trimming left V 0 bases short and J 4 bases short, with 2 bases between. The CDR3 loop is CASSVGGANVLTF. The CDR3 region has the DNA TGTGCCAGCAGCGTAGGAGGGGCCAACGTCCTGACTTTC.

This clonotype was observed many times. J is TRBJ2-7 and V is TRBV18, with a weak D call TRBD2 (7 bases). The CDR3 runs to 15 residues. Looked up from germline, CDR1 is KGHSH and CDR2 is LQKENI. V was shortened by 2 bases and J by 5 bases, with 16 bases between the two germline ends. Written as DNA, the CDR3 is TGTGCCAGCTCACCAGCCCGGGGGGCTCCTGACGAGCAGTACTTC. Translated: CASSPARGAPDEQYF.

This clonotype occurred many times. The V call is TRBV6-1, the J call TRBJ2-2, with 8 bases identical to TRBD1. The CDR3 extends over 15 amino acids. CDR1 MNHNS and CDR2 SASEGT come from the germline V gene. The V segment lost 6 bases and the J segment 5 bases; nucleotides outside the gene matches: 8. The CDR3 loop reads CASRTTGEGTGELFF. In DNA, the CDR3 is TGTGCCAGCAGAACGACAGGGGAAGGTACCGGGGAGCTGTTTTTT.

This clonotype was detected ten times or more. This chain uses TRBV28 with TRBJ1-5, with a weak D call TRBD1 (6 bases). Germline CDR1 is MDHEN and CDR2 is SYDVKM. CDR3 length equals 17 residues. V shed 5 bases and J shed 0 bases, with 17 bases lying between them. The CDR3 is CASSPTQGKVSNQPQHF. In DNA, the CDR3 is TGTGCCAGCAGTCCCACCCAGGGGAAGGTTAGCAATCAGCCCCAGCATTTT.

This clonotype was detected many times. This sequence joins TRBV24-1 and TRBJ2-5, with 8 bases that match TRBD1. CDR3 length: 14 residues. Germline V gene lookup returns CDR1 KGHDR and CDR2 SFDVKD. Unmatched junction bases numbered 9, after V lost 2 bases and J lost 11 bases. CDR3 coding DNA: TGTGCCACCAGTGATTCGACGCCGGGACAGGTTCAGTACTTC. Translation: CATSDSTPGQVQYF.

V gene TRBV6-1 combines with J gene TRBJ1-1; possible D gene TRBD1, 5 bases. The germline V gene has CDR1 MNHNS and CDR2 SASEGT. This CDR3 is built from 13 residues. Between the trimmed V and J ends, which lost 5 bases and 5 bases, there was a span of 12 bases. The CDR3 here is CASSPRDRTEAFF. The CDR3 bases are TGTGCCAGCAGTCCCAGGGACCGGACTGAAGCTTTCTTT.

This clonotype has at least ten counts. The rearrangement joins TRBV6-5 to TRBJ2-6; D gene unclear. V lost 8 bases and J 1 base, leaving 3 bases between the germline ends. CDR1 and CDR2 from the germline V gene are MNHEY and SVGAGI. This CDR3 has 12 amino acids. The CDR3 DNA is TGTGCCAGCGGTTCTGGGGCCAACGTCCTGACTTTC. Protein: CASGSGANVLTF.

Details on this clonotype: Germline and junction disagree at one end, which may indicate a read error. The J gene is TRBJ1-2, the V gene TRBV20-1; 8 positions match TRBD1. The CDR3 totals 16 residues. The germline V gene encodes CDR1 DFQATT and CDR2 SNEGSKA (reference sequence). In DNA, the CDR3 is TGCAGTGCTAGAGGCCCCCGGGTCAGGGGGCGCGGTGGCTACAACTTC. Translation gives CSARGPRVRGRGGYNF.

The sample holds many counts of this clonotype. V and J are TRBV28 and TRBJ2-2; no clear D. This CDR3 is 17 amino acids long. V lost 6 bases and J 4 bases, leaving 21 bases between the germline ends. The germline CDR1 and CDR2 sequences are MDHEN and SYDVKM. CDR3 bases: TGTGCCAGCAGCTCCACCTATCAGGCTTCCATCACCGGGGAGCTGTTTTTT. Translated, it gives CASSSTYQASITGELFF.

The chain recombines TRBV19 with TRBJ2-7, with a possible D match to TRBD1 (5 bases). The germline gives CDR1 LNHDA, CDR2 SQIVND (reference sequence). With 6 bases removed from V and 7 bases from J, the gap between germline ends came to 22 bases. The CDR3 runs 15 residues. In nucleotides, the CDR3 is TGTGCCAGTAGCACAGCCTCTAAGGGGCCGCGGGAGCAGTACTTC. Its translation is CASSTASKGPREQYF.

The sample holds a few counts of this clonotype. This chain joins TRBV27 and TRBJ1-1; D is possibly TRBD1 (5 bases). The V gene's germline CDR1 is MNHEY and CDR2 SMNVEV (reference sequence). The CDR3 totals 16 residues. With 0 bases removed from V and 0 bases from J, the gap between germline ends came to 11 bases. CDR3 coding DNA: TGTGCCAGCAGTTTATCGATCGGGGGGATGAACACTGAAGCTTTCTTT. It encodes CASSLSIGGMNTEAFF.

This clonotype was detected only a few times. V gene TRBV11-2 combines with J gene TRBJ2-5, with 9 bases that match TRBD2. The CDR3 has 15 amino acids. After removal of 9 bases from V and 4 bases from J, the junction contained 12 bases not matched to a gene. Per germline, CDR1 SGHAT and CDR2 FQNNGV. CDR3 in DNA: TGTGCCAGTTCCCGGGTTAGCGGGAGTGGAGAGACCCAGTACTTC. Translation gives CASSRVSGSGETQYF.

This clonotype was detected ten times or more. The chain is built from TRBV28 and TRBJ2-7; D assignment may be TRBD1 or TRBD2 (5 bases each). CDR1 is MDHEN and CDR2 is SYDVKM in the germline V gene. With 7 bases removed from V and 0 bases from J, the gap between germline ends came to 13 bases. This CDR3 has 14 residues. The CDR3 is CASNNRDVSYEQYF. CDR3 bases: TGTGCCAGCAACAACCGGGACGTCTCCTACGAGCAGTACTTC.

This clonotype was detected ten times or more. The rearrangement uses TRBV4-3 and TRBJ1-1; perhaps TRBD1 as D (6 bases). This CDR3 comprises 13 residues. CDR1 and CDR2 from the germline V gene are LGHNA and YSLEER. The V end was cut by 2 bases, the J end by 5 bases, with 9 bases between. This CDR3 is CASSQTGRTEAFF. The CDR3 region has the DNA TGCGCCAGCAGCCAAACAGGGAGGACTGAAGCTTTCTTT.

This clonotype was counted at least ten times. The rearrangement links TRBV27 to TRBJ1-1, with D uncertain. The germline gives CDR1 MNHEY, CDR2 SMNVEV (reference sequence). V was trimmed by 4 bases and J by 1 base, leaving 10 bases between them. This CDR3 has 14 amino acids. The CDR3, as DNA: TGTGCCAGCAGTTCCAGTAGGAAGAACACTGAAGCTTTCTTT. Amino acid sequence: CASSSSRKNTEAFF.

This clonotype was seen ten or more times. This chain links TRBV18 with TRBJ2-7; D is unresolved. The ends were cut back, 4 bases at V and 0 bases at J, with 10 bases in the middle. The germline V gene encodes CDR1 KGHSH and CDR2 LQKENI. CDR3 length: 14 residues. The CDR3 coding sequence is TGTGCCAGCTCACAAAGACCCAACTCCTACGAGCAGTACTTC. Translation: CASSQRPNSYEQYF.

This clonotype was counted ten times or more. The V gene is TRBV28, the J gene TRBJ1-2; D is perhaps TRBD1 (5 bases). Germline V lookup: CDR1 MDHEN, CDR2 SYDVKM. This CDR3 region has 13 residues. V shed 5 bases and J shed 7 bases, with 14 bases lying between them. In nucleotides, the CDR3 is TGTGCCAGCAGTCTCCCGCCAGGGTCTGGCTACACCTTC. Protein sequence: CASSLPPGSGYTF.

A note on this clonotype: This may be a read error: a much more frequent sequence differs by one nucleotide. The chain has TRBV19 and TRBJ2-6; the D gene is possibly TRBD1 (5 bases). This CDR3 spans 14 amino acids. The germline gives CDR1 LNHDA, CDR2 SQIVND (reference sequence). The CDR3 reads CASRAAAGANVPTF. CDR3 DNA: TGTGCCAGTCGAGCCGCCGCTGGGGCCAACGTCCCGACTTTC.